This entry concerns a single T cell receptor beta chain. TCRdb reanalyzed the PCR reads via MiXCR. There are tens of thousands of clones in the sample; about 12% occur only once, and over 7% lies in the top ten. Patients had received no treatment of any kind before thyroid surgery. This entry comes from a study of metastatic and nonmetastatic thyroid tumors. This CDR3 comprises 17 residues. Germline loops: CDR1 LGHNT, CDR2 FRNRAP. V shed 7 bases and J 2 bases; nucleotides not matched to a gene: 11. The sequencing sample was made of tumor tissue. The TCR was taken from a female donor with papillary thyroid cancer or a benign thyroid nodule (not recorded which). Some clones in this sample may be carry-over from other donors' samples. V is TRBV12-5 and J is TRBJ2-6; 7 bases match TRBD2. The CDR3 coding sequence is TGTGCTAGTGCCTACTTGGGGGGGTGGGCTGGGGCCAACGTCCTGACTTTC. Translation: CASAYLGGWAGANVLTF.